This entry concerns a single TCR beta chain. No antigen is known for it. V was shortened by 6 bases and J by 6 bases, with 15 bases between the two germline ends. There are 15 residues in the CDR3. Germline CDR1 MNHEY, CDR2 SVGEGT. This record belongs to a study of T cells in Graves' hyperthyroidism and ophthalmopathy. General observations from the study: Before onset, ophthalmopathy was predicted by the model a median roughly 6.4 months earlier. Ophthalmopathy was told apart from stable hyperthyroidism by a 13 V-J model.

Researchers took RNA transcripts and amplified the TCR beta CDR3 regions from them. During a first-round RT-PCR of the TCR CDR3, the HTBI primer set was used. TCRdb reprocessed the multiplex PCR reads with MiXCR, giving one entry per CDR3 protein. The sample consists of some 500,000 distinct CDR3 sequences, 14% of them appearing once. This chain joins TRBV6-2 or TRBV6-3 and TRBJ1-6; TRBD1 is a possible D gene (5 bases). This clonotype was obtained from a woman younger than 35 with Graves' hyperthyroidism. The source material was blood. The CDR3 DNA is TGTGCCAGCAGCCGCGGGACCGCTTCTAATTCACCCCTCCACTTT. Protein: CASSRGTASNSPLHF.